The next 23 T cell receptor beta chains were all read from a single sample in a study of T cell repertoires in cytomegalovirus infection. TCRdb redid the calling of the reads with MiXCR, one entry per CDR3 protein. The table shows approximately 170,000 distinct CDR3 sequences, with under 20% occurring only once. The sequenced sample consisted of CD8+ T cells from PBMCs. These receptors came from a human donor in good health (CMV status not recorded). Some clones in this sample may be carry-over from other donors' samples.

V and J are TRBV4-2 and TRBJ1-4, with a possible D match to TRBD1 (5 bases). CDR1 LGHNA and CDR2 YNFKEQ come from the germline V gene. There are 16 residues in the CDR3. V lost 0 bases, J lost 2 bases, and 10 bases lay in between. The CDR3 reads CASSQDLPGTNEKLFF. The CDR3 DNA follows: TGTGCCAGCAGCCAAGATCTTCCAGGGACTAATGAAAAACTGTTTTTT.

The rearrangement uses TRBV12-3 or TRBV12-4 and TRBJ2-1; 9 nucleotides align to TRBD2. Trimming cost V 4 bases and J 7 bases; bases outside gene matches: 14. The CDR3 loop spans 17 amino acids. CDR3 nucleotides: TGTGCCAGCAGTTCATCCTCAGCGGGGGGTAGGGGTAATGAGCAGTTCTTC. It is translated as CASSSSSAGGRGNEQFF.

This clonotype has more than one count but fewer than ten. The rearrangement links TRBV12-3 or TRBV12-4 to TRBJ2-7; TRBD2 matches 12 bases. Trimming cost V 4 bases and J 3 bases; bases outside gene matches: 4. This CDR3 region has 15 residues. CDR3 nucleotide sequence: TGTGCCAGCAGTTACGGACTAGCGGGGTTCTACGAGCAGTACTTC. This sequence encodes CASSYGLAGFYEQYF.

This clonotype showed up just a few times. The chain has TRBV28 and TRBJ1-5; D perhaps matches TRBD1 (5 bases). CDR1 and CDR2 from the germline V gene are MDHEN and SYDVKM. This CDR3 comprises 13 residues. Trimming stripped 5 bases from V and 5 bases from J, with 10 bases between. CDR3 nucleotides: TGTGCCAGCAGTGGGACGGTTCATCAGCCCCAGCATTTT. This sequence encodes CASSGTVHQPQHF.

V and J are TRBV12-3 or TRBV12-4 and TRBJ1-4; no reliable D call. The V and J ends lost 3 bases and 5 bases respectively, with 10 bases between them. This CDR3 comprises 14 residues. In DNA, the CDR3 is TGTGCCAGCAGTTTGAGTGTCTTCAATGAAAAACTGTTTTTT. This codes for CASSLSVFNEKLFF.

The CDR3 loop reads CASSRGTVYGYTF. The DNA for the CDR3 is TGTGCCAGCAGCCGCGGGACAGTCTATGGCTACACCTTC. The chain carries TRBV7-2 and TRBJ1-2; TRBD1 matches at 7 bases. V lost 5 bases and J lost 4; bases outside the gene matches: 4. This CDR3 comprises 13 residues. Germline V gene lookup returns CDR1 SGHTA and CDR2 FQGNSA.

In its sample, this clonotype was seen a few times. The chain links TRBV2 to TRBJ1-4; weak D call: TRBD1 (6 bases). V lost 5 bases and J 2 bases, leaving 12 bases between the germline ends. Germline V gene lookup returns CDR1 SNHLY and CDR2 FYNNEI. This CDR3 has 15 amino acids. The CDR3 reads CASSSQGKTNEKLFF. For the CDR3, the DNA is TGTGCCAGCAGTAGTCAGGGGAAGACTAATGAAAAACTGTTTTTT.

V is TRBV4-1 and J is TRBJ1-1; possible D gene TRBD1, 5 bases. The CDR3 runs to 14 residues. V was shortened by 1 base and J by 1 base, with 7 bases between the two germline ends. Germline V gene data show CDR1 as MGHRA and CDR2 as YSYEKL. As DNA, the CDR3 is TGCGCCAGCAGCCAAGTGGGGCGGAACACTGAAGCTTTCTTT. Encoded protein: CASSQVGRNTEAFF.

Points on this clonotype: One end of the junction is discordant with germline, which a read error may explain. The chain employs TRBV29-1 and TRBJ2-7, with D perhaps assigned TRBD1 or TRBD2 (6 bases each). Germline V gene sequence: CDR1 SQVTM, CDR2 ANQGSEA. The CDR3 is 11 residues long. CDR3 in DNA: TGCAGCGTTGAAGGCCGGGGGACAAAATCCTTC. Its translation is CSVEGRGTKSF.

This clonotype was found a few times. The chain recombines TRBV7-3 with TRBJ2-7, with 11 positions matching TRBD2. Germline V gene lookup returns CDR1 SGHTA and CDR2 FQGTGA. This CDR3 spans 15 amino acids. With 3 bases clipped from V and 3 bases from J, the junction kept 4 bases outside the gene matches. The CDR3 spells CASSLTSGANYEQYF. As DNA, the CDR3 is TGTGCCAGCAGCTTGACTAGCGGGGCCAACTACGAGCAGTACTTC. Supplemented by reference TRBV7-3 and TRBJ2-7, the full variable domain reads GAGVSQTPSNKVTEKGKYVELRCDPISGHTALYWYRQSLGQGPEFLIYFQGTGAADDSGLPNDRFFAVRPEGSVSTLKIQRTERGDSAVYLCASSLTSGANYEQYFGPGTRLTVT.

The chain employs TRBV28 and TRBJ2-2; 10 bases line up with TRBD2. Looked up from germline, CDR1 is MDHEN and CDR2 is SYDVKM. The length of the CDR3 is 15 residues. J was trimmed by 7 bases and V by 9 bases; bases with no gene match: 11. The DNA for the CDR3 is TGTGCCAGTGAAGCGGGAGGGCCCGAGGGCGGGGAGCTGTTTTTT. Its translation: CASEAGGPEGGELFF.

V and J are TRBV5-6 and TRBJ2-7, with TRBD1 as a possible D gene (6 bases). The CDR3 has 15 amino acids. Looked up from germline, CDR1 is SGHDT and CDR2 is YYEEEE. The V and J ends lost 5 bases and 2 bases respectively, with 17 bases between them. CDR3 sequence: CASRSRDIPTYEQYF. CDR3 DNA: TGTGCCAGCAGATCCAGGGACATCCCCACCTACGAGCAGTACTTC.

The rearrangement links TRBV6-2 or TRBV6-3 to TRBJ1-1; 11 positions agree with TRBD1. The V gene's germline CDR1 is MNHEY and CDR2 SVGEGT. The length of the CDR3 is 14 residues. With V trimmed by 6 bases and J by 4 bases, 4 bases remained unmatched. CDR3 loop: CASSSDRGLTEAFF. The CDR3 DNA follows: TGTGCCAGCAGCTCGGACAGGGGGCTCACTGAAGCTTTCTTT.

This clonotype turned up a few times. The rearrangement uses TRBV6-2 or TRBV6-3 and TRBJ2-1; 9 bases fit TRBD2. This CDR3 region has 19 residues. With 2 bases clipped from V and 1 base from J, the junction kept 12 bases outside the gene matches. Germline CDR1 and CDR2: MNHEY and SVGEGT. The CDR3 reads CASSYHRLAGIASYNEQFF. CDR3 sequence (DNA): TGTGCCAGCAGTTACCATAGGCTAGCGGGAATTGCTTCCTACAATGAGCAGTTCTTC.

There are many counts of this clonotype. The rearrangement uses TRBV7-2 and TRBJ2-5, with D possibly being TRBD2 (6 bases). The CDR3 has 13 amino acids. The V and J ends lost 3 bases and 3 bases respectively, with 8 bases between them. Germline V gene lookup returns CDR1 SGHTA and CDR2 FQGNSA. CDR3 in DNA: TGTGCCAGCAGCTTGGGGAGGAAAGAGACCCAGTACTTC. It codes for CASSLGRKETQYF.

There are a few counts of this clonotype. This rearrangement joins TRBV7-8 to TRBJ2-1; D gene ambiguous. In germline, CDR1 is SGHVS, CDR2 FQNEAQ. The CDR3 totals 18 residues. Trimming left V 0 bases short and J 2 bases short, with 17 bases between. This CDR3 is CASSLAVGSPLPYNEQFF. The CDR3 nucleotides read TGTGCCAGCAGCTTAGCAGTTGGAAGTCCTCTTCCCTACAATGAGCAGTTCTTC.

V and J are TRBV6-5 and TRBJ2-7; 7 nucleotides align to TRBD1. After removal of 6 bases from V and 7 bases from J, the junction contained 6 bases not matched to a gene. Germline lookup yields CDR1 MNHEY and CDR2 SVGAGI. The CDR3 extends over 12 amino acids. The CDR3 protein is CASSQDRAEQYF. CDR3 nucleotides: TGTGCCAGCAGCCAAGACAGGGCGGAGCAGTACTTC.

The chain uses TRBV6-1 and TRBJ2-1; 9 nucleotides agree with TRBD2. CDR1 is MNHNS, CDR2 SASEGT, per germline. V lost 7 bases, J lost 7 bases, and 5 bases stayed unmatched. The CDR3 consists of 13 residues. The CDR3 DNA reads TGTGCCAGCATTGGGACTAGCTTGAATGAGCAGTTCTTC. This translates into CASIGTSLNEQFF.

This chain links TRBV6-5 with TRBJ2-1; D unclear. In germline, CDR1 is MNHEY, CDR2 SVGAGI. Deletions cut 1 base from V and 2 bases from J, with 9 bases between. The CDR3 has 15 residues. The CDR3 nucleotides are TGTGCCAGCAGTTACTGGGCGCCTCCCTACAATGAGCAGTTCTTC. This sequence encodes CASSYWAPPYNEQFF.

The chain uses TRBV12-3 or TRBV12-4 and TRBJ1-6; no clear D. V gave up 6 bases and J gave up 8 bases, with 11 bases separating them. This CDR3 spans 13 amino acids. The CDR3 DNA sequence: TGTGCCAGCAGCCCCCCACTTGATTCACCCCTCCACTTT. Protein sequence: CASSPPLDSPLHF.

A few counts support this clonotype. The CDR3 sequence is CASSYTVNTEAFF. DNA for the CDR3: TGTGCCAGCAGTTACACAGTGAACACTGAAGCTTTCTTT. The chain links TRBV6-2 or TRBV6-3 to TRBJ1-1; D not certain. CDR1 is MNHEY and CDR2 is SVGEGT in the germline V gene. The CDR3 is made up of 13 amino acids. With 2 bases removed from V and 0 bases from J, the gap between germline ends came to 4 bases.

This chain's CDR3 is CASSFGGGQETQYF. Written as DNA, the CDR3 is TGTGCCAGCAGTTTTGGCGGGGGCCAAGAGACCCAGTACTTC. J is TRBJ2-5 and V is TRBV12-3 or TRBV12-4; 7 nucleotides line up with TRBD2. The J segment lost 1 base and the V segment lost 3 bases, leaving 2 bases of the junction unmatched. The CDR3 runs 14 residues.

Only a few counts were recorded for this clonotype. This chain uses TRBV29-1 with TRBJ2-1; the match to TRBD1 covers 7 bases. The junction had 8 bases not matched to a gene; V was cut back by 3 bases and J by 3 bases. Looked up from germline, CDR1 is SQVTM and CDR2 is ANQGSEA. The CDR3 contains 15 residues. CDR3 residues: CSVEGPGQNYNEQFF. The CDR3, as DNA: TGCAGCGTTGAGGGGCCGGGACAGAACTACAATGAGCAGTTCTTC.